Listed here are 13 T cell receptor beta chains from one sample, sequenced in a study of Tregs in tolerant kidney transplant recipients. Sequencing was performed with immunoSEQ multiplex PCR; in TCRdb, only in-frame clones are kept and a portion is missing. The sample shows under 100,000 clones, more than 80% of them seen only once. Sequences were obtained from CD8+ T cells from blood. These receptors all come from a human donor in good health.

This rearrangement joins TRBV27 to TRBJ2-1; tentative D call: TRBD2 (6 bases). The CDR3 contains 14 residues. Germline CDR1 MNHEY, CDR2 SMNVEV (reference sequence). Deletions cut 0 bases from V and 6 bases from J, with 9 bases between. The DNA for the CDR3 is TGTGCCAGCAGTTTATCTAGCGGCTCCAATGAGCAGTTCTTC. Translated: CASSLSSGSNEQFF.

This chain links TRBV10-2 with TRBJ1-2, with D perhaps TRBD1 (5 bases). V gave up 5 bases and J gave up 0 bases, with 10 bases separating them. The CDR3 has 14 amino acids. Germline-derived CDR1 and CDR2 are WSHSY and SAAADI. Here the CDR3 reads CASSRDGPNYGYTF. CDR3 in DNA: TGCGCCAGCAGTCGGGACGGACCTAACTATGGCTACACCTTC.

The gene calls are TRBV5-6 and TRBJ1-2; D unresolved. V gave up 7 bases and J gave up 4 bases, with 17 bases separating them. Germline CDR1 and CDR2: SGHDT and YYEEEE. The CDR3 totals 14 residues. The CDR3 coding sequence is TGTGCCAGCCGCTGGACCTTGACAACCTATGGCTACACCTTC. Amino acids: CASRWTLTTYGYTF.

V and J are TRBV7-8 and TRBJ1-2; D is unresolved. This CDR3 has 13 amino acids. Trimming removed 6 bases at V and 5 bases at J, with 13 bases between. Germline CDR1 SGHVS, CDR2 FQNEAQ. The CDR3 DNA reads TGTGCCAGCAGTGGGGAAGACGTGTATGGCTACACCTTC. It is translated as CASSGEDVYGYTF.

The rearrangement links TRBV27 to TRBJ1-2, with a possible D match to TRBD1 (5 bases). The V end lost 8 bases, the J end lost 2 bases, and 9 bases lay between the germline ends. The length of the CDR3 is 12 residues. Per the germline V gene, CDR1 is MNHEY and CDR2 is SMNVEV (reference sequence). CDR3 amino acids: CASGGDNYGYTF. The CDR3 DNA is TGTGCCAGCGGGGGGGACAACTATGGCTACACCTTC.

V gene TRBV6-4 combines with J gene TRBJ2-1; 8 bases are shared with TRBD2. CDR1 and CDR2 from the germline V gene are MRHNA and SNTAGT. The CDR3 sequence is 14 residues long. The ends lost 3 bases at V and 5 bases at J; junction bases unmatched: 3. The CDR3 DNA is TGTGCCAGCAGTGAATCGGGGGGGGACAATGAGCAGTTCTTC. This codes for CASSESGGDNEQFF.

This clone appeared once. In DNA, the CDR3 is TGTGCCAGTAGTCCCCGGGACAGGGGGCAAGAGACCCAGTACTTC. Its translation is CASSPRDRGQETQYF. The chain recombines TRBV19 with TRBJ2-5, with 11 positions matching TRBD1. Unmatched junction bases numbered 4, after V lost 5 bases and J lost 2 bases. Germline V gene data show CDR1 as LNHDA and CDR2 as SQIVND (reference sequence). CDR3 length equals 15 residues.

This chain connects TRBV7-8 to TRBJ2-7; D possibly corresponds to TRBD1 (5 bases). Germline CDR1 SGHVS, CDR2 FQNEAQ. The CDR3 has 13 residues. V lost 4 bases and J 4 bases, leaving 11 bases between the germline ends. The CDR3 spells CASSYDRGYEQYF. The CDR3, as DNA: TGTGCCAGCAGCTACGATAGGGGTTACGAGCAGTACTTC.

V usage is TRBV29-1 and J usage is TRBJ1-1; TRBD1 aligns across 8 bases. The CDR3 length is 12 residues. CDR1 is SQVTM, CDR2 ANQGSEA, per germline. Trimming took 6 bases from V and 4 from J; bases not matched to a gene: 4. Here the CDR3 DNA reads TGCAGCGTGGCAACAGGGGGCACTGAAGCTTTCTTT. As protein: CSVATGGTEAFF.

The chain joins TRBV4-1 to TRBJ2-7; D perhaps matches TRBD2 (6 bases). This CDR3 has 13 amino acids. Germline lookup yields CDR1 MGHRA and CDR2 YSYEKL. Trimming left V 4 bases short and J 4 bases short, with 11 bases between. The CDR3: CASSPVGGYEQYF. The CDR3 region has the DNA TGCGCCAGCAGCCCCGTGGGGGGTTACGAGCAGTACTTC.

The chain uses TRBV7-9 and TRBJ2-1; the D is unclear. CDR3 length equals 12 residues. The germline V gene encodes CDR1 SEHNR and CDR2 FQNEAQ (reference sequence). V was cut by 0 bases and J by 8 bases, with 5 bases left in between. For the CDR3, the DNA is TGTGCCAGCAGCTTAGCCGGCTATGAGCAGTTCTTC. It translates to CASSLAGYEQFF.

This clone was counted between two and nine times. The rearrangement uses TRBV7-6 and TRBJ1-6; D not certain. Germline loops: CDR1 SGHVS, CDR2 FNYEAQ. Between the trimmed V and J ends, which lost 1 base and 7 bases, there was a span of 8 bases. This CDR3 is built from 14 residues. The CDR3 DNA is TGTGCCAGCAGCTTAGGGGAGCTGAATTCACCCCTCCACTTT. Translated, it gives CASSLGELNSPLHF.

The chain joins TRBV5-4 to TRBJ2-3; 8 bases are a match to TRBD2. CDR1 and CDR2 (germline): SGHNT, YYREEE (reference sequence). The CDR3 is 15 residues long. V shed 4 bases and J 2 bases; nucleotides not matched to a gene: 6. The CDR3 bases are TGTGCCAGCAGCCCCGGGACTAGTCCCACAGATACGCAGTATTTT. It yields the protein CASSPGTSPTDTQYF. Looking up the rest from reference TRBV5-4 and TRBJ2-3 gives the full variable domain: ETGVTQSPTHLIKTRGQQVTLRCSSQSGHNTVSWYQQALGQGPQFIFQYYREEENGRGNFPPRFSGLQFPNYSSELNVNALELDDSALYLCASSPGTSPTDTQYFGPGTRLTVL.